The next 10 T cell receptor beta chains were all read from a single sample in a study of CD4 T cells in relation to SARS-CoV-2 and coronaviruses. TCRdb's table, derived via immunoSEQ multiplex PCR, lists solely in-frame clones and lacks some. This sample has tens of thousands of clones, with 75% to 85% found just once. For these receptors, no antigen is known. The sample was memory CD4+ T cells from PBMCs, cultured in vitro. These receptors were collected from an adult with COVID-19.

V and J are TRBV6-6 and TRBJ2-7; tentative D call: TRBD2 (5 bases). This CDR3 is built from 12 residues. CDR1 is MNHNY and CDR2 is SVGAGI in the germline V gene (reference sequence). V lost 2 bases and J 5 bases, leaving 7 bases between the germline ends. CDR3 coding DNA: TGTGCCAGCAGTTACGTCGGGGACGAGCAGTACTTC. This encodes CASSYVGDEQYF.

The CDR3: CASSNSGSPHNEQFF. CDR3 in DNA: TGTGCCAGCAGCAATAGCGGGAGCCCCCACAATGAGCAGTTCTTC. V and J are TRBV7-3 and TRBJ2-1; 9 positions match TRBD2. This CDR3 has 15 amino acids. The germline V gene has CDR1 SGHTA and CDR2 FQGTGA. Trimming at V came to 5 bases and at J to 5 bases, leaving 7 bases not matched to a gene.

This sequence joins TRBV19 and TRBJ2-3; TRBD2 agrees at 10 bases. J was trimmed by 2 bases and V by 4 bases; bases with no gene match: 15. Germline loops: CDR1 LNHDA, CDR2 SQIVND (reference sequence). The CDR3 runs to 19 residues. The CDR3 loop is CASSSTSSGRKASTDTQYF. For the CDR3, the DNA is TGTGCCAGTAGTAGCACGTCTAGCGGGAGAAAGGCTTCCACAGATACGCAGTATTTT.

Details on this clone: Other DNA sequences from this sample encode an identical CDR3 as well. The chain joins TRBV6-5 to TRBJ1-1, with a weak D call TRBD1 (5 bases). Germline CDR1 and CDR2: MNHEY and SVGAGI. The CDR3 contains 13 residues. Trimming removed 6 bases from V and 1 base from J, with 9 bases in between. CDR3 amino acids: CASSYRRNTEAFF. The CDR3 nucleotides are TGTGCCAGCAGCTACAGGAGGAACACTGAAGCTTTCTTT.

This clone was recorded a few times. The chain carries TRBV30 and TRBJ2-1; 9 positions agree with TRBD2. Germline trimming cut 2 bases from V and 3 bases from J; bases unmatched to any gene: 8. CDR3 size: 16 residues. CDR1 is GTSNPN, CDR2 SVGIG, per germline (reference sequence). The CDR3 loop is CAWSSGTSNIYNEQFF. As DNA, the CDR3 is TGTGCCTGGAGTTCAGGGACTAGCAATATCTACAATGAGCAGTTCTTC.

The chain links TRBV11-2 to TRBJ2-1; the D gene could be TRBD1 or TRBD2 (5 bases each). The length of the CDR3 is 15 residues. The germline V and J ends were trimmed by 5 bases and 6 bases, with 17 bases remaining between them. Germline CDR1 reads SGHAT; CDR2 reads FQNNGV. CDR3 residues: CASSDGTPRSNEQFF. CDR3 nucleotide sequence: TGTGCCAGCAGCGACGGGACCCCCCGGAGCAATGAGCAGTTCTTC.

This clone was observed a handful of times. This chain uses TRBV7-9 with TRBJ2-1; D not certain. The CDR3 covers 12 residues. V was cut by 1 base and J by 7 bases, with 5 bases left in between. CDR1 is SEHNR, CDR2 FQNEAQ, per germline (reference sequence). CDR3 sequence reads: CASSLDFNEQFF. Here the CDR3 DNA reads TGTGCCAGCAGCTTAGATTTTAATGAGCAGTTCTTC.

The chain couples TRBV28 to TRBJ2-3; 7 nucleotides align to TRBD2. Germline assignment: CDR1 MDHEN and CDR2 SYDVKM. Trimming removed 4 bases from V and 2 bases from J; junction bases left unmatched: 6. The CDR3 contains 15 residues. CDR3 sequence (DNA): TGTGCCAGCAGTTCCTGGGGGGGACTCACAGATACGCAGTATTTT. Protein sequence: CASSSWGGLTDTQYF.

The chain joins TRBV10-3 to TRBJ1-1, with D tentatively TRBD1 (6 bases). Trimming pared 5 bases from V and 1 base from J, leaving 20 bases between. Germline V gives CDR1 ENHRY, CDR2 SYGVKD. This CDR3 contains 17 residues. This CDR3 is CAISPMGRKQGNTEAFF. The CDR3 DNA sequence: TGTGCCATCAGTCCTATGGGGAGGAAACAGGGGAACACTGAAGCTTTCTTT.

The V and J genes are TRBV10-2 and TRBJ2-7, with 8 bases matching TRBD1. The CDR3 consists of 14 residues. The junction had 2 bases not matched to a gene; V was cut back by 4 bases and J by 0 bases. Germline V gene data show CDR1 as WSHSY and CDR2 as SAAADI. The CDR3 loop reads CASSGTGSSYEQYF. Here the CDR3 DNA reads TGCGCCAGCAGTGGGACAGGGAGCTCCTACGAGCAGTACTTC.